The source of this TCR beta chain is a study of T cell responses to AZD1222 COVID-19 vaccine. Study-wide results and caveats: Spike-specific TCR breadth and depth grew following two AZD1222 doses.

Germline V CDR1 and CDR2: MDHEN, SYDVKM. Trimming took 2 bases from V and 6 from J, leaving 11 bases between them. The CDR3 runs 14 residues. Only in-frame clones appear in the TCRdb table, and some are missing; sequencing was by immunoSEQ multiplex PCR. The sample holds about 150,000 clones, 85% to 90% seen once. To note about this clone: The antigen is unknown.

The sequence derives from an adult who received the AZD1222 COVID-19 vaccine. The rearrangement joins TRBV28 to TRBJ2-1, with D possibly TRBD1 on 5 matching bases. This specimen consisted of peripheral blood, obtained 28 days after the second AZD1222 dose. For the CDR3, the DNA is TGTGCCAGCAGTTTACAGGGATGGGGCAATGAGCAGTTCTTC. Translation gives CASSLQGWGNEQFF.